A single TCR beta chain is shown here with its context. Some clones are missing from TCRdb's copy, which holds only in-frame ones; the method was immunoSEQ multiplex PCR. Among tens of thousands of clones listed, just under 95% were seen once. The sample comes from a study of T cell changes during pregnancy in multiple sclerosis. V dropped 5 bases and J dropped 11; count of bases not matched to a gene: 22. The germline V gene has CDR1 SEHNR and CDR2 FQNEAQ (reference sequence). This CDR3 spans 17 amino acids. The clonotype was recovered from a female donor with multiple sclerosis, enrolled in a pregnancy study. The chain uses TRBV7-9 and TRBJ1-1; 8 nucleotides line up with TRBD1. This sample comprised CD8+ T cells from peripheral blood mononuclear cells, obtained after pregnancy. In DNA form, the CDR3 reads TGTGCCAGCAGCGGGGCCCTCCGGGACAGGTCCTTTCCCTGGGCTTTCTTT. Its translation is CASSGALRDRSFPWAFF.